Reported below is one T cell receptor (beta chain). TCRdb's copy holds only in-frame clones and misses some; the assay was immunoSEQ multiplex PCR. The sample shows over 200,000 clones, 70% to 90% of them seen only once. These data are taken from a study of blood T cell repertoires in COVID-19. The germline V gene encodes CDR1 SEHNR and CDR2 FQNEAQ (reference sequence). This CDR3 contains 15 residues. Trimming left V 5 bases short and J 1 base short, with 12 bases between. The source of this sequence is a woman in her seventies with active or convalescent COVID-19. The sequenced sample was peripheral blood. V and J are TRBV7-9 and TRBJ1-3; possibly TRBD1 for D (5 bases). The CDR3 reads CASSHRGESGNTIYF. The CDR3 DNA reads as TGTGCCAGCAGCCACCGGGGGGAATCTGGAAACACCATATATTTT. Complete variable domain (other parts from reference TRBV7-9 and TRBJ1-3): DTGVSQNPRHKITKRGQNVTFRCDPISEHNRLYWYRQTLGQGPEFLTYFQNEAQLEKSRLLSDRFSAERPKGSFSTLEIQRTEQGDSAMYLCASSHRGESGNTIYFGEGSWLTVV.